Included here is one T cell receptor (beta chain) sequence, with context. The antigen this receptor binds is unknown. The sample holds no much larger clone one base away, and base qualities are not on file. Whole blood was collected in K2EDTA tubes by collaborating institutions according to the institutions' own protocols. For TCRbeta analysis, collaborator samples were shipped as frozen whole blood, as isolated PBMCs, or as DNA extracted from either sample type. The sample belongs to a study of blood T cell repertoires in COVID-19 (dated by TCRdb to the early 2020s). Turning to the overall study: The collaborator samples originated in the United States, Italy and Spain and spanned the acute and convalescent phases of COVID-19. The dataset comprised deeply sampled blood TCRbeta repertoires from subjects exposed to, actively infected with, or recovered from COVID-19. The repertoires were released in a freely available public database intended as a resource for research on the immune response to SARS-CoV-2. The samples were drawn from two sources: the first 160 participants of the ongoing ImmuneRACE study, and 1,000 to 1,500 subjects contributed by 6 global collaborators. A de-identified subject ID, COVID-19 status, age in years and sex were almost always included in the sample metadata. The prospective study material was composed of cDNA or gDNA derived from T cells, B-cell-depleted T cells, or PBMCs. Where available, HLA class I and class II types were taken from metadata supplied by the sample provider and were not determined by assay-based typing. Overall results and qualifications from the work: The amount of clinical and demographic metadata varied by source and participant and was provided uncurated.

TCRbeta CDR3 regions were amplified from genomic DNA by means of the immunoSEQ Assay, a bias-controlled multiplex PCR. Processing in the source paper ran as follows. Nucleated cell counts per sample were estimated from amplification of reference gene primers within the assay. To quantify the absolute abundance of each unique TCRbeta CDR3 rearrangement, sequence reads were collapsed and filtered. For each sample, productive Simpson clonality was calculated as the square root of Simpson's diversity index over productive rearrangements. What TCRdb holds here is the immuneACCESS table cut down to in-frame rearrangements. Part of the clones is not present; checked against another copy, under half of the missing clones reflect an unresolved V gene, and the others are unexplained. The DNA gave D and trimming, while V, J and clone size come from that table. The sample table shows roughly 100,000 clones, and 88% are seen once. The biggest ten clones account for 11% of the sample.

The sequence came from a man at least 80 years old with acute or convalescent COVID-19. The material sequenced was peripheral blood.

The DNA reads as follows: TGTGCCAGCAGCGTAGACCCTGGGGGGGTTTCCTACGAGCAGTACTTC. Protein translation: CASSVDPGGVSYEQYF. The chain is assembled from TRBV9 and TRBJ2-7, with TRBD2 identical over 7 junction bases. Including the terminal cysteine and phenylalanine, the CDR3 comprises 16 residues. Left in the record is the CDR3 DNA by itself, 48 bases read in frame from the first base. Relative to germline, V is missing 0 bases and J is missing 1 base, with 7 bases of the junction outside any gene match. The germline V gene provides CDR1 SGDLS and CDR2 YYNGEE. This CDR3, with the reference TRBV9 and TRBJ2-7 proteins standing in past its ends, gives the full variable domain DSGVTQTPKHLITATGQRVTLRCSPRSGDLSVYWYQQSLDQGLQFLIQYYNGEERAKGNILERFSAQQFPDLHSELNLSSLELGDSALYFCASSVDPGGVSYEQYFGPGTRLTVT.